Presented here are 19 T cell receptor beta chains from one specimen sequenced in a study of CD8+ T cells in alopecia areata (dated by TCRdb to 2017 to 2018). Library construction relied on the immunoSEQ multiplex PCR assay. For TCR sequencing, RNA was extracted from every sample and reverse transcribed into cDNA to serve as template. TCRdb's version of the immuneACCESS table is confined to in-frame rearrangements and falls short of the full clone set. An unresolved V gene accounts for under half of the shortfall where checked; the remainder is of unknown origin. The sample table holds 150,000 to 200,000 clones, of which less than 70% were seen once. The ten largest clones take up 14% of the sample. Reading the label with the study, this specimen's time point is: about 5 months on oral tofacitinib. The treatment or condition label here, explained by the study, means: oral pan-JAK inhibitor, 5-10 mg twice daily.

Source: CD4+ T cells sorted from blood, taken at week 24, from a patient treated with tofacitinib. The receptors were gathered from a human donor with alopecia areata.

The chain combines TRBV6-6 with TRBJ2-2; TRBD1 matches at 7 bases. This CDR3 spans 14 amino acids. The V segment lost 5 bases and the J segment 0 bases; nucleotides outside the gene matches: 0. Germline assignment: CDR1 MNHNY and CDR2 SVGAGI (reference sequence). The CDR3 coding sequence is TGTGCCAGCAGTCAGGGGGCGAACACCGGGGAGCTGTTTTTT. Its protein is CASSQGANTGELFF.

This rearrangement joins TRBV5-6 to TRBJ1-2, with D hard to call. V lost 5 bases, J lost 3 bases, and 5 bases lay in between. Germline V CDR1 and CDR2: SGHDT, YYEEEE. There are 11 residues in the CDR3. The CDR3 is CASRKDYGYTF. The CDR3, as DNA: TGTGCCAGCAGGAAGGACTATGGCTACACCTTC.

This clone was observed once. The chain is built from TRBV15 and TRBJ1-5; tentatively, D is TRBD1 (5 bases). V was trimmed by 2 bases and J by 4 bases, leaving 9 bases between them. The V gene's germline CDR1 is LNHNV and CDR2 YYDKDF (reference sequence). CDR3 length: 14 amino acids. CDR3 sequence (DNA): TGTGCCACCAGCAGACAGGGAGGTAATCAGCCCCAGCATTTT. This translates into CATSRQGGNQPQHF.

The chain is built from TRBV5-4 and TRBJ2-7, with 7 bases that match TRBD2. Germline CDR1 reads SGHNT; CDR2 reads YYREEE (reference sequence). J gave up 3 bases and V 4 bases, and 4 bases lay outside the gene matches. The CDR3 extends over 13 amino acids. The CDR3 sequence is CASSPSGNYEQYF. CDR3 sequence (DNA): TGTGCCAGCAGCCCTAGCGGAAACTACGAGCAGTACTTC.

The chain links TRBV7-2 to TRBJ1-6; D is uncertain. CDR1 and CDR2 (germline): SGHTA, FQGNSA. V was clipped by 8 bases and J by 10 bases, with 12 bases between them. CDR3 size: 12 residues. The CDR3, as DNA: TGTGCCAGCTCTGGGGTGGCGTCACCCCTCCACTTT. It codes for CASSGVASPLHF.

The CDR3 reads CAADGAGNYGYTF. CDR3 in DNA: TGTGCCGCCGATGGGGCAGGGAATTATGGCTACACCTTC. The chain recombines TRBV19 with TRBJ1-2; D possibly corresponds to TRBD1 (5 bases). CDR3 length: 13 residues. Germline loops: CDR1 LNHDA, CDR2 SQIVND (reference sequence). The V end lost 11 bases, the J end lost 5 bases, and 18 bases lay between the germline ends.

This clone has a handful of counts. The rearrangement joins TRBV9 to TRBJ2-1; possible D gene TRBD1, 6 bases. V was pared by 4 bases and J by 4 bases, with 15 bases between. CDR3 size: 15 residues. Germline CDR1 is SGDLS and CDR2 is YYNGEE. The CDR3 DNA is TGTGCCAGCAGCCTGGACAGAGGGGAATACAATGAGCAGTTCTTC. This encodes CASSLDRGEYNEQFF.

The V gene is TRBV15, the J gene TRBJ2-3; D unclear. Trimming pared 4 bases from V and 1 base from J, leaving 6 bases between. The germline CDR1 and CDR2 sequences are LNHNV and YYDKDF (reference sequence). CDR3 length: 13 amino acids. The CDR3 nucleotides read TGTGCCACCAGCATAGTAGGCACAGATACGCAGTATTTT. This translates into CATSIVGTDTQYF.

The V gene is TRBV5-1, the J gene TRBJ2-5; D may be TRBD1 or TRBD2 (7 bases each). CDR3 length: 16 amino acids. The V gene's germline CDR1 is SGHRS and CDR2 YFSETQ. V was shortened by 4 bases and J by 2 bases, with 18 bases between the two germline ends. For the CDR3, the DNA is TGCGCCAGCAGCCCCGGGGGGACAGTAGCGCAAGAGACCCAGTACTTC. Amino acids: CASSPGGTVAQETQYF.

This clone was seen only a few times. V usage is TRBV5-1 and J usage is TRBJ2-3; D is uncertain. This CDR3 contains 15 residues. Deletions cut 1 base from V and 0 bases from J, with 9 bases between. CDR1 is SGHRS and CDR2 is YFSETQ in the germline V gene. The DNA of the CDR3 is TGCGCCAGCAGCTTGAGACGGATTAGCACAGATACGCAGTATTTT. It encodes CASSLRRISTDTQYF.

This rearrangement joins TRBV29-1 to TRBJ1-2, with D possibly being TRBD1 (5 bases). The CDR3 contains 15 residues. CDR1 is SQVTM, CDR2 ANQGSEA, per germline. V dropped 6 bases and J dropped 7 bases, with 24 bases sitting between them. The CDR3 loop reads CSVTHPPGRVGGYTF. The CDR3 DNA follows: TGCAGCGTCACACACCCTCCGGGCAGGGTGGGTGGCTACACCTTC.

The chain combines TRBV6-5 with TRBJ2-3; no firm D call. Germline CDR1 reads MNHEY; CDR2 reads SVGAGI. The CDR3 runs 13 residues. V was pared by 5 bases and J by 4 bases, with 10 bases between. CDR3 sequence (DNA): TGTGCCAGCAGTACCTCCGGAGCAGATACGCAGTATTTT. Its translation: CASSTSGADTQYF.

This clone was seen a few times. The genes are TRBV7-9 and TRBJ1-2, with 9 bases aligning to TRBD1. Per germline, CDR1 SEHNR and CDR2 FQNEAQ (reference sequence). J lost 4 bases, V lost 4 bases, and 7 bases had no gene match. CDR3 length: 15 amino acids. CDR3 nucleotide sequence: TGTGCCAGCAGCTCCCAGACAGGGGGTCCCTATGGCTACACCTTC. Amino acid sequence: CASSSQTGGPYGYTF.

V gene TRBV29-1 combines with J gene TRBJ1-1; D call uncertain. Germline-derived CDR1 and CDR2 are SQVTM and ANQGSEA. There are 14 residues in the CDR3. V shed 1 base and J shed 2 bases, with 11 bases lying between them. The CDR3 loop is CSVEGGPTNTEAFF. The CDR3 DNA reads TGCAGCGTTGAAGGAGGCCCGACAAACACTGAAGCTTTCTTT.

A few counts support this clone. This sequence joins TRBV7-9 and TRBJ1-1; D is unclear. CDR1 and CDR2 (germline): SEHNR, FQNEAQ (reference sequence). The CDR3 has 13 amino acids. V dropped 5 bases and J dropped 3 bases, with 10 bases sitting between them. The CDR3 coding sequence is TGTGCCAGCAGCAATGAGGTGGACACTGAAGCTTTCTTT. Its protein is CASSNEVDTEAFF.

There are a few counts of this clone. This chain uses TRBV10-3 with TRBJ2-3, with D hard to call. V gave up 4 bases and J gave up 0 bases, with 11 bases separating them. Germline values: CDR1 ENHRY, CDR2 SYGVKD. The CDR3 totals 15 residues. As DNA, the CDR3 is TGTGCCATCAGTGTGGACGCTTATAGCACAGATACGCAGTATTTT. Amino acid sequence: CAISVDAYSTDTQYF.

The rearrangement uses TRBV27 and TRBJ1-6, with 12 positions matching TRBD1. CDR3 size: 16 residues. Germline lookup yields CDR1 MNHEY and CDR2 SMNVEV (reference sequence). The V gene end was trimmed by 5 bases and the J gene end by 8 bases; junction bases not matched to a gene: 7. The CDR3: CASSPGTGGSDSPLHF. In DNA, the CDR3 is TGTGCCAGCAGTCCCGGGACAGGGGGCTCAGATTCACCCCTCCACTTT.

The gene calls are TRBV6-6 and TRBJ1-2; tentatively, D is TRBD1 (5 bases). V was trimmed by 5 bases and J by 6 bases, leaving 16 bases between them. CDR1 is MNHNY and CDR2 is SVGAGI in the germline V gene (reference sequence). The length of the CDR3 is 14 residues. The CDR3 DNA is TGTGCCAGCAGTACCACCGGGACGAGGAATGGCTACACCTTC. It encodes CASSTTGTRNGYTF.

V is TRBV7-9 and J is TRBJ1-2, with 7 bases lining up with TRBD1. The CDR3 runs 13 residues. CDR1 is SEHNR, CDR2 FQNEAQ, per germline (reference sequence). With V trimmed by 5 bases and J by 2 bases, 2 bases remained unmatched. The CDR3 DNA follows: TGTGCCAGCAGCCCGACAGGGAACTATGGCTACACCTTC. It encodes CASSPTGNYGYTF.